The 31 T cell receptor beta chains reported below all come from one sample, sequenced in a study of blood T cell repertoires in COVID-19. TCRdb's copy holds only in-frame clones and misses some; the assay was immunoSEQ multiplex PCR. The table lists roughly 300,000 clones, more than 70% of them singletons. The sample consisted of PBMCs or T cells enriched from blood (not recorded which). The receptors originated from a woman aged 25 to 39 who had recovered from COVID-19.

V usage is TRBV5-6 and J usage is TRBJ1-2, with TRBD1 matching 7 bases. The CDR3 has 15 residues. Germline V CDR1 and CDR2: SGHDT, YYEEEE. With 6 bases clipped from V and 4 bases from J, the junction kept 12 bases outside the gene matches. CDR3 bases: TGTGCCAGCACCCCGGGAGGGGGCTACGGCTATGGCTACACCTTC. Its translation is CASTPGGGYGYGYTF.

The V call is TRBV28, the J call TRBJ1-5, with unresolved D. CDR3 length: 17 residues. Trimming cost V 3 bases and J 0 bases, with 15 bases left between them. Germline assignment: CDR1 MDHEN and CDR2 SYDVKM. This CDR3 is CASSFGLGVYSNQPQHF. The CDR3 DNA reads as TGTGCCAGCAGTTTTGGATTAGGAGTTTATAGCAATCAGCCCCAGCATTTT.

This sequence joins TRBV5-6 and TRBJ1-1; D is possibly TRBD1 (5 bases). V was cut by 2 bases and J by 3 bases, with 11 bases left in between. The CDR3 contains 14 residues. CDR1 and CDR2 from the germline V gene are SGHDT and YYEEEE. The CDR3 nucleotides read TGTGCCAGCAGCTTACAACAGGTAGACACTGAAGCTTTCTTT. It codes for CASSLQQVDTEAFF.

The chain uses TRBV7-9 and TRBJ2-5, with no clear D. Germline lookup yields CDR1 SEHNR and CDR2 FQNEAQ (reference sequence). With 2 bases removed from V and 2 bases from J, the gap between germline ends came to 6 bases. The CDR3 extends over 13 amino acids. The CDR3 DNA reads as TGTGCCAGCAGCTTATTCGAGCAAGAGACCCAGTACTTC. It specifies CASSLFEQETQYF. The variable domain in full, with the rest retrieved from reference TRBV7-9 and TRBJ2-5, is DTGVSQNPRHKITKRGQNVTFRCDPISEHNRLYWYRQTLGQGPEFLTYFQNEAQLEKSRLLSDRFSAERPKGSFSTLEIQRTEQGDSAMYLCASSLFEQETQYFGPGTRLLVL.

CDR3 residues: CASSRLAGALNTGELFF. The DNA for the CDR3 is TGTGCCAGCTCAAGACTAGCGGGGGCTTTGAACACCGGGGAGCTGTTTTTT. V gene TRBV18 combines with J gene TRBJ2-2, with TRBD2 matching over 12 bases. Germline trimming cut 5 bases from V and 1 base from J; bases unmatched to any gene: 5. CDR1 and CDR2 (germline): KGHSH, LQKENI. CDR3 length: 17 amino acids.

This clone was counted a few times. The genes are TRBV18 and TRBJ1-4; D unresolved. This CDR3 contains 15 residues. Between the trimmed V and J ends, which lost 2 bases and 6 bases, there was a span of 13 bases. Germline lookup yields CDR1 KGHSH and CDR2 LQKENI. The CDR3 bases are TGTGCCAGCTCACCATCCGAGGGATTAGATGAAAAACTGTTTTTT. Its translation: CASSPSEGLDEKLFF.

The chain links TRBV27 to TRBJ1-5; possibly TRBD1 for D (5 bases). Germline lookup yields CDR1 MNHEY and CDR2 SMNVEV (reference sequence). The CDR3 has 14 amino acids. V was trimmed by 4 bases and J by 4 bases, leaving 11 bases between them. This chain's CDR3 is CASSYQGQNQPQHF. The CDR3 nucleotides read TGTGCCAGCAGTTATCAGGGCCAAAATCAGCCCCAGCATTTT.

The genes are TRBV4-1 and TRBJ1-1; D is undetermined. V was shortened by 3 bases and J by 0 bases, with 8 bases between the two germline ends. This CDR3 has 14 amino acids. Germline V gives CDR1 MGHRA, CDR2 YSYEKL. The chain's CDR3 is CASSQTTMNTEAFF. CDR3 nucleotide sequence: TGCGCCAGCAGCCAGACAACCATGAACACTGAAGCTTTCTTT.

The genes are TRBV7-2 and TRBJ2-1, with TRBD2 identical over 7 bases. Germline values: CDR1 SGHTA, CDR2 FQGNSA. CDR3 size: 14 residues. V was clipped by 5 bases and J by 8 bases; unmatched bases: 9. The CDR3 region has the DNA TGTGCCAGCAGCGACGGACTAGTGGTGTATGAGCAGTTCTTC. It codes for CASSDGLVVYEQFF.

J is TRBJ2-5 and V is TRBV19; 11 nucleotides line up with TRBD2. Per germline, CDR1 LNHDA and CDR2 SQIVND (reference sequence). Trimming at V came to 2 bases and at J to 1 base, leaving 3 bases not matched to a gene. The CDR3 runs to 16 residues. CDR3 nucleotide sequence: TGTGCCAGTAGTATATCTAGCGGGGGGTCCCAAGAGACCCAGTACTTC. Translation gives CASSISSGGSQETQYF.

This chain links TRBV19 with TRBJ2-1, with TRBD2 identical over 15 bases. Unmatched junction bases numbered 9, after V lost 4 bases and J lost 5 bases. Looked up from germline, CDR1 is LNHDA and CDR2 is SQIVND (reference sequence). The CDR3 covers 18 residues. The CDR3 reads CASSTGLAGGPLHNEQFF. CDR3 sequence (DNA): TGTGCCAGTAGTACCGGACTAGCGGGGGGGCCGCTCCACAATGAGCAGTTCTTC.

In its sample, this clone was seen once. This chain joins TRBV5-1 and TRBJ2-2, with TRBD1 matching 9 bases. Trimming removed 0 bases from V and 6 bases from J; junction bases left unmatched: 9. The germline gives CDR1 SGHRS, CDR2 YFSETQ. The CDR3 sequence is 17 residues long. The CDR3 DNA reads TGCGCCAGCAGCTTGGAGGGACAGGGCCCTGGAGCCGGGGAGCTGTTTTTT. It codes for CASSLEGQGPGAGELFF.

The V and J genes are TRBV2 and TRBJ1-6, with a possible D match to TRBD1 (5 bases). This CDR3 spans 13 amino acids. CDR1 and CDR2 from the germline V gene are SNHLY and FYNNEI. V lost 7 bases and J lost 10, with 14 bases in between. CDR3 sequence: CASNQGTNSPLHF. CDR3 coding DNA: TGTGCCAGCAACCAGGGCACAAACTCACCCCTCCACTTT.

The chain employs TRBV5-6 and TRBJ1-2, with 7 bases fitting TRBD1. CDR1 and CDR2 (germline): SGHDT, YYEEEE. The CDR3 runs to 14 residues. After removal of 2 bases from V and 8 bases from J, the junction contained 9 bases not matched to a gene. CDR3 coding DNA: TGTGCCAGCAGCTTTGGTCACAGGGGCGGCGGCTACACCTTC. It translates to CASSFGHRGGGYTF.

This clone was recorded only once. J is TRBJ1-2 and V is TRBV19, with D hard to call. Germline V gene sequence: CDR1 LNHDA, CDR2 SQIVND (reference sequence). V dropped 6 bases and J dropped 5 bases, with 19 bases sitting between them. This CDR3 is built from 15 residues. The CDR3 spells CASSKSSGSNYGYTF. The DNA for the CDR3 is TGTGCCAGTAGCAAAAGCTCCGGGTCAAATTATGGCTACACCTTC.

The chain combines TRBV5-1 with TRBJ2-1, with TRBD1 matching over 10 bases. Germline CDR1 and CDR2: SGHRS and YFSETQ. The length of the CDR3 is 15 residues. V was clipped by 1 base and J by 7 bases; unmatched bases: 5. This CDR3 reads CASSLRGQGSNEQFF. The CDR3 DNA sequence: TGCGCCAGCAGCTTGCGGGGACAGGGGTCGAATGAGCAGTTCTTC.

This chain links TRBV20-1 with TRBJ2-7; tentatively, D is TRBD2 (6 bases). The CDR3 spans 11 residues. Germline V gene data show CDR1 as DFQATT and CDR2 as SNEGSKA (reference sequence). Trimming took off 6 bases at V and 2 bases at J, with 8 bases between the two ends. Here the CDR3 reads CSAGGPYEQYF. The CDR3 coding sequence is TGCAGTGCCGGGGGACCCTACGAGCAGTACTTC.

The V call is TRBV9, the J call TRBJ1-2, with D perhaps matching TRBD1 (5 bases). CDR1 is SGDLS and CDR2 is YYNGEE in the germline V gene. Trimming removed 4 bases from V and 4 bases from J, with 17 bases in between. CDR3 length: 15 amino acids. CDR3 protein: CASSPSSGDSYGYTF. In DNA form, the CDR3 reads TGTGCCAGCAGCCCTTCCTCCGGGGACTCCTATGGCTACACCTTC.

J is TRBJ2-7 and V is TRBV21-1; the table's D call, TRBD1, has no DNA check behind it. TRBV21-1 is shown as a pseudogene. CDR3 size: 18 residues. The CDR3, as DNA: TGTGCCAGCAGCAAACCTCCCGCCGGGACAGGGGATCGCTACGAGCAGTACTTC. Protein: CASSKPPAGTGDRYEQYF.

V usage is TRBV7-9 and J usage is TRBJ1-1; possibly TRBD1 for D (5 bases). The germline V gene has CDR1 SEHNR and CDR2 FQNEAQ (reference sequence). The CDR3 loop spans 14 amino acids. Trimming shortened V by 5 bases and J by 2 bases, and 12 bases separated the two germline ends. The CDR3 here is CASSPSGGNTEAFF. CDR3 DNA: TGTGCCAGCAGCCCCTCGGGGGGTAACACTGAAGCTTTCTTT.

The CDR3 spells CASSSGQGLLAYGYTF. The CDR3 coding sequence is TGTGCCAGCTCATCGGGACAGGGTCTCCTTGCGTATGGCTACACCTTC. The rearrangement joins TRBV18 to TRBJ1-2; 9 bases line up with TRBD1. Germline CDR1 KGHSH, CDR2 LQKENI. V was clipped by 5 bases and J by 5 bases; unmatched bases: 12. The CDR3 is made up of 16 amino acids.

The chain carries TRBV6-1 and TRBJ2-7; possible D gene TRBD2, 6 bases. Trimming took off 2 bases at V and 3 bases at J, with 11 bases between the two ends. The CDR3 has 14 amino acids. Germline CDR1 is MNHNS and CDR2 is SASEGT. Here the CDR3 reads CASSEMGLNYEQYF. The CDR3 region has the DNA TGTGCCAGCAGTGAAATGGGACTGAACTACGAGCAGTACTTC.

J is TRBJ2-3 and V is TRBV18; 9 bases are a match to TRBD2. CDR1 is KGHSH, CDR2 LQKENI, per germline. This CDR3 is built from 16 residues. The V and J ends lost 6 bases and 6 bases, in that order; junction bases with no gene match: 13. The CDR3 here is CASSPPERGARDTQYF. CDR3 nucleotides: TGTGCCAGCTCCCCTCCCGAGCGGGGGGCCAGGGATACGCAGTATTTT.

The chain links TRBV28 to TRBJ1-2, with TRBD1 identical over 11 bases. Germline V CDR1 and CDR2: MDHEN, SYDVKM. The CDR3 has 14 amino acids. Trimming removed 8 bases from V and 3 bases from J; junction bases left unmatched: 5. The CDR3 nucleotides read TGTGCCAGCGCCCGGGACAGGGGGTACTATGGCTACACCTTC. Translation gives CASARDRGYYGYTF.

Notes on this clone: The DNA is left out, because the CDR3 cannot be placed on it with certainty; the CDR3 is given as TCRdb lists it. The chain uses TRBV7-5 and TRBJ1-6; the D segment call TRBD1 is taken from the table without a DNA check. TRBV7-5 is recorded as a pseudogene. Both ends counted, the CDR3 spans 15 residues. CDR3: CVRSIWVGGGSPLHF.

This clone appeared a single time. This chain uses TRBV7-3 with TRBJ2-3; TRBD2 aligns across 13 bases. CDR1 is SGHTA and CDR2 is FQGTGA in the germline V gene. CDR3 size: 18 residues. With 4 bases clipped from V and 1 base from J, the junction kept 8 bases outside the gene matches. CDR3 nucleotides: TGTGCCAGCAGCTCCGGACTAGCGGGGGCTGAGGGCACAGATACGCAGTATTTT. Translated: CASSSGLAGAEGTDTQYF. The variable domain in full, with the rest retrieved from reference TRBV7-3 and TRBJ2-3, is GAGVSQTPSNKVTEKGKYVELRCDPISGHTALYWYRQSLGQGPEFLIYFQGTGAADDSGLPNDRFFAVRPEGSVSTLKIQRTERGDSAVYLCASSSGLAGAEGTDTQYFGPGTRLTVL.

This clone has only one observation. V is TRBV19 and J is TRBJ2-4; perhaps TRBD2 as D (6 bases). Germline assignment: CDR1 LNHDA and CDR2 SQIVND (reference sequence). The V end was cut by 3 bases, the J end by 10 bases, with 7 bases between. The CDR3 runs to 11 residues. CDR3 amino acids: CASSIGGIQYF. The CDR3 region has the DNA TGTGCCAGTAGTATTGGAGGGATTCAGTACTTC.

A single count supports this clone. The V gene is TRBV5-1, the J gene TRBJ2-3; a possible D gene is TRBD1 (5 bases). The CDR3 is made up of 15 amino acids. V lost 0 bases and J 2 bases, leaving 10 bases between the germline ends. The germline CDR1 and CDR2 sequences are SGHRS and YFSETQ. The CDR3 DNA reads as TGCGCCAGCAGCTTGGGACAGCCTGACACAGATACGCAGTATTTT. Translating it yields CASSLGQPDTDTQYF.

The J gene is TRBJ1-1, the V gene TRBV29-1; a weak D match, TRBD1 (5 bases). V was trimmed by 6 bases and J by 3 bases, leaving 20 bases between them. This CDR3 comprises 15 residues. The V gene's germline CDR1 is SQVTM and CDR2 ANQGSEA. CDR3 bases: TGCAGCGTGGCCGGTTACAGGCAGCTTCACACTGAAGCTTTCTTT. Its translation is CSVAGYRQLHTEAFF.

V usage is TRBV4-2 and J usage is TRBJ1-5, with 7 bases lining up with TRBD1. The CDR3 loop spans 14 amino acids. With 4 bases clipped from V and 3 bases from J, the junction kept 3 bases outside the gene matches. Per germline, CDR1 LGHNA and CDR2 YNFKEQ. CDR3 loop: CASSPTGPNQPQHF. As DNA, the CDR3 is TGTGCCAGCAGCCCGACAGGGCCCAATCAGCCCCAGCATTTT.

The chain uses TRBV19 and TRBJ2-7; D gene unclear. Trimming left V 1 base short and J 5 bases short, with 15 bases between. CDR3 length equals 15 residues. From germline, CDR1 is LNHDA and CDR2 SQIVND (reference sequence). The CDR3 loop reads CASSIVARGPHEQYF. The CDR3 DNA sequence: TGTGCCAGTAGTATAGTCGCTCGCGGTCCCCACGAGCAGTACTTC.